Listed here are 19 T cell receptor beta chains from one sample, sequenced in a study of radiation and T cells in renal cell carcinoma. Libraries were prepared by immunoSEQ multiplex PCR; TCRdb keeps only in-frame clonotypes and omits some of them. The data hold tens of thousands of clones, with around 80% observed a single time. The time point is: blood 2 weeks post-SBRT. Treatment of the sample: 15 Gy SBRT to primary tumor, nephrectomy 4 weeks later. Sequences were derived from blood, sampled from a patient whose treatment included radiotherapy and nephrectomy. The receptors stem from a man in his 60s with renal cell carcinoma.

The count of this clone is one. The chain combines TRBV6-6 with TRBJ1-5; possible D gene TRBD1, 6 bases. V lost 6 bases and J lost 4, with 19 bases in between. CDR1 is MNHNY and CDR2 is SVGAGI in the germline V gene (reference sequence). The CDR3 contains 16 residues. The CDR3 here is CASSATARGLNQPQHF. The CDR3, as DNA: TGTGCCAGCAGCGCAACGGCCAGGGGCTTAAATCAGCCCCAGCATTTT.

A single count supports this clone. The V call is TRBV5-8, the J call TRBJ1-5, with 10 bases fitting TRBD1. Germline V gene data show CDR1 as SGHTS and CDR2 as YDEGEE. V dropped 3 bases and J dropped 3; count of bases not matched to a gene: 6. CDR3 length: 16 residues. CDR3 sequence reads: CASSSWTGGPNQPQHF. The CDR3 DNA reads TGTGCCAGCAGCTCATGGACAGGGGGTCCCAATCAGCCCCAGCATTTT.

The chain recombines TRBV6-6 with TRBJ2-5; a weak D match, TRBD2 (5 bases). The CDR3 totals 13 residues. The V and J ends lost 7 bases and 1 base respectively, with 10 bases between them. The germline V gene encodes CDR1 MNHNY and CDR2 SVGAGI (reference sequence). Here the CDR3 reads CASKEGGQETQYF. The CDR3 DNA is TGTGCCAGCAAAGAGGGCGGCCAAGAGACCCAGTACTTC.

CDR3: CATGTDSYEQYF. The CDR3 DNA sequence: TGTGCCACCGGGACAGATTCCTACGAGCAGTACTTC. J is TRBJ2-7 and V is TRBV2; 7 bases map to TRBD1. Per the germline V gene, CDR1 is SNHLY and CDR2 is FYNNEI. V was clipped by 10 bases and J by 1 base; unmatched bases: 4. There are 12 residues in the CDR3.

In nucleotides, the CDR3 is TGCGCCAGCAGCTACGGACAGGGTTTATTGGACACTGAAGCTTTCTTT. Amino acid sequence: CASSYGQGLLDTEAFF. V usage is TRBV5-1 and J usage is TRBJ1-1; 8 bases match TRBD1. J gave up 3 bases and V 3 bases, and 10 bases lay outside the gene matches. Germline CDR1 and CDR2: SGHRS and YFSETQ. The CDR3 runs to 16 residues.

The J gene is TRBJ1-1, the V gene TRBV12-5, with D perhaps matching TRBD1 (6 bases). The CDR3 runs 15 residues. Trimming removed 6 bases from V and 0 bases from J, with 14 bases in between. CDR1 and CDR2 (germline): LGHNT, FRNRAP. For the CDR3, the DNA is TGTGCTAGTGGCGCTTCCCAGGGGATGAACACTGAAGCTTTCTTT. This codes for CASGASQGMNTEAFF.

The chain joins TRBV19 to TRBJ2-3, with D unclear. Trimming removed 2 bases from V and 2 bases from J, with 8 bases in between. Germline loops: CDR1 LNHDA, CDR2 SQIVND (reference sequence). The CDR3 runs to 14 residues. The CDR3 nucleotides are TGTGCCAGTAGTATAAGGCTAGACACAGATACGCAGTATTTT. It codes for CASSIRLDTDTQYF.

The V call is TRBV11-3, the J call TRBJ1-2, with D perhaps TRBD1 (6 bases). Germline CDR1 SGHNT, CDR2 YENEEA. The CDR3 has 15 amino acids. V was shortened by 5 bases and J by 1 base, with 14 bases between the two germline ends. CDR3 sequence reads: CASSPAGAINYGYTF. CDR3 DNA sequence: TGTGCCAGCAGCCCCGCGGGGGCTATTAACTATGGCTACACCTTC.

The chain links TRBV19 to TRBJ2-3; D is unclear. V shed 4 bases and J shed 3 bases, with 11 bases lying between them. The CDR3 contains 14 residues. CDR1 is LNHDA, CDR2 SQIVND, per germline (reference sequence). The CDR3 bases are TGTGCCAGTAGTACAAGGGCCCGGACAGATACGCAGTATTTT. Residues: CASSTRARTDTQYF.

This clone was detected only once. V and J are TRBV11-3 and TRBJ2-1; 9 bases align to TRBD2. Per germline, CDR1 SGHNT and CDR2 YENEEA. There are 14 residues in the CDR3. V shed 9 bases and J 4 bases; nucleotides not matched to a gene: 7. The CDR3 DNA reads TGTGCCAGTTCCGGGACTAGCAATTACAATGAGCAGTTCTTC. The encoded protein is CASSGTSNYNEQFF.

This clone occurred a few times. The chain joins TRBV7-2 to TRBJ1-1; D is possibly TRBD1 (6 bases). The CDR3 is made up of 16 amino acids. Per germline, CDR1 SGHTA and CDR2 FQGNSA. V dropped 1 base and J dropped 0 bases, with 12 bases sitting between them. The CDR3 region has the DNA TGTGCCAGCAGCTTAGGTGGGGGGCTCTTGAACACTGAAGCTTTCTTT. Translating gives CASSLGGGLLNTEAFF.

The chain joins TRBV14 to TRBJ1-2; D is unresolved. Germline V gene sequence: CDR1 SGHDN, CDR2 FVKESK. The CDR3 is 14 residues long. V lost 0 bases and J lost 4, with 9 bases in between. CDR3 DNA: TGTGCCAGCAGCCAAGACTTTTTACCCTATGGCTACACCTTC. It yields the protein CASSQDFLPYGYTF.

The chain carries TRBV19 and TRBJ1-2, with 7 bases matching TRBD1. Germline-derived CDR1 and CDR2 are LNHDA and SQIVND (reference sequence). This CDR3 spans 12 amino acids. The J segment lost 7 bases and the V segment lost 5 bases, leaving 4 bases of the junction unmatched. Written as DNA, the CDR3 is TGTGCCAGTAGTGACAGGGAGGGTGGCTACACCTTC. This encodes CASSDREGGYTF. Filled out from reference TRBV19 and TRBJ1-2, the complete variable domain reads DGGITQSPKYLFRKEGQNVTLSCEQNLNHDAMYWYRQDPGQGLRLIYYSQIVNDFQKGDIAEGYSVSREKKESFPLTVTSAQKNPTAFYLCASSDREGGYTFGSGTRLTVV.

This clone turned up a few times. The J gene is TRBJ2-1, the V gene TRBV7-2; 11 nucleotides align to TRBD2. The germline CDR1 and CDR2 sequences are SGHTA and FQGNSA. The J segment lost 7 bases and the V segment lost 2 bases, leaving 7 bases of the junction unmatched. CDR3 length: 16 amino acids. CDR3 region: CASSLSRTSGRNEQFF. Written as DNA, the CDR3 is TGTGCCAGCAGCTTATCGCGGACTAGCGGGCGGAATGAGCAGTTCTTC.

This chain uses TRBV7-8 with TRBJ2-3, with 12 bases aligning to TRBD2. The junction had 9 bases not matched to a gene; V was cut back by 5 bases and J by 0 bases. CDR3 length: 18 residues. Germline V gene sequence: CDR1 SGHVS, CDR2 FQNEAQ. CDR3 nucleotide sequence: TGTGCCAGCAGCCTTGGACTAGCGGGGTTTTATAGCACAGATACGCAGTATTTT. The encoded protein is CASSLGLAGFYSTDTQYF.

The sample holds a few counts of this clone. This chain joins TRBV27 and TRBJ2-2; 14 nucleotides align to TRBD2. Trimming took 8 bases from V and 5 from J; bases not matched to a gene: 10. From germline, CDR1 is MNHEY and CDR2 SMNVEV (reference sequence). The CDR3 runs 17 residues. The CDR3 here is CASGGGTSGRRTGELFF. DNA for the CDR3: TGTGCCAGCGGAGGAGGGACTAGCGGGAGAAGGACCGGGGAGCTGTTTTTT.

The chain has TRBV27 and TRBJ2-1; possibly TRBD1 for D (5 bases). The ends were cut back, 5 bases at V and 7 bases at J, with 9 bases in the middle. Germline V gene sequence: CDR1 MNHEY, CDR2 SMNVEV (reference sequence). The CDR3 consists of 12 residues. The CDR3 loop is CASSRGRNEQFF. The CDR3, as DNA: TGTGCCAGCAGTAGGGGAAGGAATGAGCAGTTCTTC.

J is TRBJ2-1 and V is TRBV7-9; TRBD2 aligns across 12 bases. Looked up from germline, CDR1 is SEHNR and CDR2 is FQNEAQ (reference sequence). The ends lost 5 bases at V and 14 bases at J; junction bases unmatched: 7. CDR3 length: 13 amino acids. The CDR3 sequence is CASSPGLAGNEFF. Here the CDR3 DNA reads TGTGCCAGCAGCCCTGGACTAGCGGGGAATGAGTTCTTC.

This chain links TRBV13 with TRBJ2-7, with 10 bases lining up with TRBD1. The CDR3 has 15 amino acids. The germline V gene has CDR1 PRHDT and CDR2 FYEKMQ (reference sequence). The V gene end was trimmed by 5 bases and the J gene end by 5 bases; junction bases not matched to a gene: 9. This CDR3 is CASSSRDRGDHEQYV. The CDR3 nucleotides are TGTGCCAGCAGCAGCCGGGACAGGGGTGACCACGAGCAGTACGTC.